This TCR beta chain was observed in a study of T cells after yellow fever vaccination (dated by TCRdb to the late 2010s). About the investigation overall: The SMART-Seq v4 Ultra Low Input RNA kit was used to prepare libraries from fractions with low cell numbers. To track T-cell clones before and after primary and booster YFV17D yellow fever vaccination, bulk TCR alpha and beta repertoires were sequenced longitudinally. Blood samples were taken at several timepoints before and after primary and secondary immunization, and bulk PBMC replicates and cell subsets were isolated. Two healthy male donors, one aged 18 to 29 and one aged 30 to 40 years, were included in the cohort. Broad study findings and their caveats: The study included only a couple of donors, which limits how far the findings can be generalized. After the booster, most clones that had expanded after primary vaccination were detected again (approximately 97% of CD4 and more than 80% of CD8), suggesting broad maintenance of memory. A small fraction of clonotypes appeared in both the CD4 and CD8 compartments, likely as a result of convergent recombination. FACS-sorted repertoires could contain abundant contaminating clonotypes from the bulk population, so computational filtering was required. The secondary T-cell response was weaker than the primary response but faster, peaking on day 5 instead of day 15.

This clonotype was seen more than once but under ten times. No antigen is known for it. No base qualities exist here, and no much larger clone lies one base off it. This sample was sequenced with an Illumina NovaSeq 6000. TCR cDNA was synthesized by 5'RACE template switching, through which a universal primer site and unique molecular identifiers were introduced. Priming for cDNA synthesis came from both the TCR alpha and TCR beta constant segments. Libraries were amplified in two PCR steps, with sample barcodes and sequencing adapters added in the second step. Sequencing of libraries was done on Illumina HiSeq 2500 (2x100 bp) or NovaSeq (2x150 bp). The paper's processing steps were these. Reads were demultiplexed and collapsed into UMI consensus sequences with MIGEC, and V(D)J alignment was performed with MiXCR. Vaccine-responding clonotypes were identified with edgeR using replicate PBMC samples, with FDR below 0.01 and a log2 fold change above 5 up to day 15 being required. Each bulk clonotype received a CD4 or CD8 identity based on whether the sequenced CD4 or CD8 repertoire contained that clonotype at higher abundance. TCRdb reworked the public reads: Q25 trimming with fastp, MiXCR clone assembly, productive beta chains retained. Rows merge per CDR3 protein into single entries with the most common DNA and genes. TCRdb assigned the V and J calls; the authors' analysis was not used. The sample profile shows 300,000 to 350,000 distinct CDR3 sequences; around 10% of them were found once. Together, the top ten hold about 3% of the sample.

V is cut by 0 bases and J by 2 bases, and the space between the germline ends is 8 bases. The CDR3, from cysteine to phenylalanine, totals 16 residues. Only the CDR3 portion is preserved as DNA: 48 bases, with reading frame beginning at the first base. The germline V gene supplies CDR1 LGHNA and CDR2 YNFKEQ. In light of the paper, this sample's treatment or condition label describes: live attenuated yellow fever vaccine strain. PBMCs were isolated from peripheral blood using a standard Ficoll-Paque protocol. CD4 and CD8 T-cell fractions were isolated with Dynabeads CD4 and CD8 positive selection kits. RNA was extracted with TriZol from bulk PBMCs, CD4 and CD8 fractions, and dextramer-positive and dextramer-negative fractions.

Recombination connected TRBV4-2 to TRBJ2-6, with the D segment possibly TRBD1 or TRBD2, each aligning over 6 bases. The specimen comprised CD4+ T cells sorted from PBMCs, sampled 45 days after the yellow fever booster vaccination. The receptor comes from a young man who received the YFV17D yellow fever vaccine. The DNA reads TGTGCCAGCAGCCAAGACGGGGGCACTGGGGCCAACGTCCTGACTTTC. Its product reads: CASSQDGGTGANVLTF.